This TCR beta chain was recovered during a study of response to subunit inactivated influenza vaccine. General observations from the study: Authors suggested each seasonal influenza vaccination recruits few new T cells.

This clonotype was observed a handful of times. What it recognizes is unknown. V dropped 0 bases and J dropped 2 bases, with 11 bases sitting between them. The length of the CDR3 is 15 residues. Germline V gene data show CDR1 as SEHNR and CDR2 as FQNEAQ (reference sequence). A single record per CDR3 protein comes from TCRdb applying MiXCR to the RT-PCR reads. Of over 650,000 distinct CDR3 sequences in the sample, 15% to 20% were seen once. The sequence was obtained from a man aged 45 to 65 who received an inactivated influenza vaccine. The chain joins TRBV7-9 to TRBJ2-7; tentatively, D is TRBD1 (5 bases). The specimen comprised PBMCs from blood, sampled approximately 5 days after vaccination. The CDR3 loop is CASSLALPGTYEQYF. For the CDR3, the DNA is TGTGCCAGCAGCTTAGCGCTTCCAGGGACCTACGAGCAGTACTTC.